Detailed here is one TCR beta chain. Its antigen remains unidentified. TCRdb's table, derived via immunoSEQ multiplex PCR, lists solely in-frame clones and lacks some. The sample contains a few hundred thousand clones, less than 95% of which appear only once. This sample is part of a study of cytomegalovirus exposure and HLA in healthy donors. Looking at the study overall: According to later analysis, the same platform produced the 130 or so validation and approximately 700 first-cohort repertoires.

Study-level points and caveats: Cytomegalovirus association was assigned to approximately 160 TCR beta chains. A few of the chains that were CMV-associated were confirmed in vitro to be specific for CMV antigens.

This CDR3 comprises 15 residues. CDR1 MNHNS and CDR2 SASEGT come from the germline V gene. The ends lost 7 bases at V and 4 bases at J; junction bases unmatched: 9. The specimen sequenced was PBMCs. V gene TRBV6-1 combines with J gene TRBJ2-2; TRBD2 matches at 7 bases. The sequence came from a woman in her 30s in good health and CMV-seronegative. CDR3 residues: CASTRTRDFTGELFF. DNA of the CDR3: TGTGCCAGCACAAGGACTAGGGATTTCACCGGGGAGCTGTTTTTT.